This T cell receptor (beta chain) appears in the sequencing data of a study of blood T cell repertoires in COVID-19. Per the germline V gene, CDR1 is DFQATT and CDR2 is SNEGSKA (reference sequence). The CDR3 covers 12 residues. Deletions cut 3 bases from V and 12 bases from J, with 17 bases between. In the study's own analysis: It was from reference gene primer amplification that nucleated cell counts were estimated. TCRdb's copy holds only in-frame clones and misses some; the assay was immunoSEQ multiplex PCR. That table is the source of V, J and clone size, and D and trimming were worked out from the DNA. The data hold under 200,000 clones, with 85% to 90% observed a single time.

The source material was peripheral blood. The chain is built from TRBV20-1 and TRBJ1-2, with D possibly being TRBD1 (6 bases). This sequence originates from a man aged 18 to 30 with active or convalescent COVID-19. Written as DNA, the CDR3 is TGCAGTGCTAGTAGGCCGGACAGCTTTGACACCTTC. It specifies CSASRPDSFDTF.